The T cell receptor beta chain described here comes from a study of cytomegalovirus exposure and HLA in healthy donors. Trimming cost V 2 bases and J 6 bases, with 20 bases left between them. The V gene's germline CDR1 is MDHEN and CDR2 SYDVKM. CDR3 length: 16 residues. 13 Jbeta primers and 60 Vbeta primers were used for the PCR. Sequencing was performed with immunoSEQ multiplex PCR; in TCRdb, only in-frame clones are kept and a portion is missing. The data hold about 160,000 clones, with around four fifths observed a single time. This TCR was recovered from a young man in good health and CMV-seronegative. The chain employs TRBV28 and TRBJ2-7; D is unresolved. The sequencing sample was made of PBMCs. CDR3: CASSLPGRPRPLEQYF. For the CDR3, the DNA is TGTGCCAGCAGTTTACCCGGCAGACCTAGACCTCTCGAGCAGTACTTC.